This T cell receptor beta chain came from a study of blood T cell repertoires in COVID-19. As processed by the authors: Amplification of reference gene primers was used by the study to estimate nucleated cell counts. Some clones are missing from TCRdb's copy, which holds only in-frame ones; the method was immunoSEQ multiplex PCR. That table gives V, J and clone size, and the DNA gave D and trimming. The table lists about 250,000 clones, over 90% of them singletons. Germline trimming cut 4 bases from V and 6 bases from J; bases unmatched to any gene: 8. The CDR3 is 14 residues long. The V gene's germline CDR1 is SEHNR and CDR2 FQNEAQ (reference sequence).

The V gene is TRBV7-9, the J gene TRBJ1-1; TRBD1 matches 7 bases. What was sequenced was peripheral blood. This TCR came from a man between 25 and 39 years old with COVID-19, enrolled during active disease. The CDR3 DNA reads as TGTGCCAGCAGCTCTAACAGGGGCAAGGCTGAAGCTTTCTTT. It specifies CASSSNRGKAEAFF.